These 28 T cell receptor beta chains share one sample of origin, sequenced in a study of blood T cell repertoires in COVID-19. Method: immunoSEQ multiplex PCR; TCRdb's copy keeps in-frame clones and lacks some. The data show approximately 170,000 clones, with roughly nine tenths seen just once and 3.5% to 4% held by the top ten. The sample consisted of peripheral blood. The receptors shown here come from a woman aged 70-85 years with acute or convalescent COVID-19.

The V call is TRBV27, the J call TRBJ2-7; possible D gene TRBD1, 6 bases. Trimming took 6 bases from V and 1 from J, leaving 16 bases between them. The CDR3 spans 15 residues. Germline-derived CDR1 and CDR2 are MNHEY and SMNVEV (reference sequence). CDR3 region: CASSWGTGHSYEQYF. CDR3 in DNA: TGTGCCAGCAGCTGGGGCACAGGGCATTCCTACGAGCAGTACTTC.

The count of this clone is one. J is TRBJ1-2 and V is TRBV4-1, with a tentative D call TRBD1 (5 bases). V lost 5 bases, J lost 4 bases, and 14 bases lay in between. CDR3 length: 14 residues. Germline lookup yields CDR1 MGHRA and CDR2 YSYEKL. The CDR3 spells CASSLDSLTYGYTF. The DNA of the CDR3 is TGCGCCAGCAGCTTAGACAGCCTGACCTATGGCTACACCTTC.

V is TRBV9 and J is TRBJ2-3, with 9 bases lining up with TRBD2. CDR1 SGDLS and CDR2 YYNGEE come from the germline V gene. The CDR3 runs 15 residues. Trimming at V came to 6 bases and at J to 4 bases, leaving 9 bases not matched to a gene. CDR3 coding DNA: TGTGCCAGCAACTTGGCGGGGGGGCGCTCAGATACGCAGTATTTT. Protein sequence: CASNLAGGRSDTQYF.

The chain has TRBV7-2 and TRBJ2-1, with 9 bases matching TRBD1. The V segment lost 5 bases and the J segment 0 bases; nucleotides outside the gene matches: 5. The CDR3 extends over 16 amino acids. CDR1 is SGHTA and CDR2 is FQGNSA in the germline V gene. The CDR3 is CASSAQGASSYNEQFF. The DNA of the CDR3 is TGTGCCAGCAGCGCACAGGGGGCGAGCTCCTACAATGAGCAGTTCTTC. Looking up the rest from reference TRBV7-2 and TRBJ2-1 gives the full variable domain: GAGVSQSPSNKVTEKGKDVELRCDPISGHTALYWYRQSLGQGLEFLIYFQGNSAPDKSGLPSDRFSAERTGGSVSTLTIQRTQQEDSAVYLCASSAQGASSYNEQFFGPGTRLTVL.

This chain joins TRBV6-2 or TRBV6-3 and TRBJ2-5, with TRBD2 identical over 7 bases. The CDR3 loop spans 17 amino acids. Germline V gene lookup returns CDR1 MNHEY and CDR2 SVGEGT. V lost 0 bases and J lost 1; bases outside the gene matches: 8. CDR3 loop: CASSYSKSSGSQETQYF. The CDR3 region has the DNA TGTGCCAGCAGTTACTCTAAGTCTAGCGGCAGCCAAGAGACCCAGTACTTC.

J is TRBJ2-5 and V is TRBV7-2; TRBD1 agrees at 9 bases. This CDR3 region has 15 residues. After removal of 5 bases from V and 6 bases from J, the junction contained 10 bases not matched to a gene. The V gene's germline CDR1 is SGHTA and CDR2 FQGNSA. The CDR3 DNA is TGTGCCAGCAGCACGAGGGACAGGGTGGAAAAGACCCAGTACTTC. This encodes CASSTRDRVEKTQYF.

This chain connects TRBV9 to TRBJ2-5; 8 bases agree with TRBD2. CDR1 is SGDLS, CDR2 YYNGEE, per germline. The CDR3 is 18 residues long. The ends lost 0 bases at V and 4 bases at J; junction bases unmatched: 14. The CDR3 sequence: CASSVGGGGPSVGETQYF. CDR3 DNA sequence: TGTGCCAGCAGCGTAGGAGGCGGGGGGCCTTCGGTGGGAGAGACCCAGTACTTC.

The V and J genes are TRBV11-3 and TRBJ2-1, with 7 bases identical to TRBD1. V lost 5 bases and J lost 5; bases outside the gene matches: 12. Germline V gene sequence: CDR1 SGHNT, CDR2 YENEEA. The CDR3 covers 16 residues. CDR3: CASSNHIRDSNNEQFF. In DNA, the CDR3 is TGTGCCAGCAGCAATCACATCCGGGACAGCAACAATGAGCAGTTCTTC.

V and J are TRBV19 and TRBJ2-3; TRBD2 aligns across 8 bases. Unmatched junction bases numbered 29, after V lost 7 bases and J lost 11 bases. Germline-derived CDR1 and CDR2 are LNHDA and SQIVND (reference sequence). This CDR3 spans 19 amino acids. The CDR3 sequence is CASMSGSGSVSSGSRVQYF. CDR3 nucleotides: TGTGCCAGTATGAGCGGGTCTGGGTCGGTGTCTAGCGGGTCGAGGGTGCAGTATTTT.

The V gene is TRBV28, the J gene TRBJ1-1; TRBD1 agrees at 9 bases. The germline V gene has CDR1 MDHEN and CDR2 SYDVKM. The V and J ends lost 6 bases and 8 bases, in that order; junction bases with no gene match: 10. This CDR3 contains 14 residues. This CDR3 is CASRAWTGDAEAFF. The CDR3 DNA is TGTGCCAGCAGGGCCTGGACAGGGGATGCGGAAGCTTTCTTT.

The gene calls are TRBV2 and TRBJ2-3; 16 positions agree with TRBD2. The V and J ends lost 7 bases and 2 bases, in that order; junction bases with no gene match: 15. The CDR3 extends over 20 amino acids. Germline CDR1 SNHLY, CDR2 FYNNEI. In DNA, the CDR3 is TGTGCCAGCACTCGTCCGGGACTAGCGGGAGGGCCCCGGGCCACAGATACGCAGTATTTT. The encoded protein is CASTRPGLAGGPRATDTQYF. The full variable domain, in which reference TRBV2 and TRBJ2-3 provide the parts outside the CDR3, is EPEVTQTPSHQVTQMGQEVILRCVPISNHLYFYWYRQILGQKVEFLVSFYNNEISEKSEIFDDQFSVERPDGSNFTLKIRSTKLEDSAMYFCASTRPGLAGGPRATDTQYFGPGTRLTVL.

CDR3 region: CASTDRQGSKLFF. For the CDR3, the DNA is TGTGCCAGTACCGACAGACAGGGCAGTAAACTGTTTTTT. The genes are TRBV19 and TRBJ1-4; TRBD1 matches 7 bases. The CDR3 runs to 13 residues. Germline V gene sequence: CDR1 LNHDA, CDR2 SQIVND (reference sequence). The trim removed 7 bases at V and 11 bases at J, leaving 10 bases unmatched.

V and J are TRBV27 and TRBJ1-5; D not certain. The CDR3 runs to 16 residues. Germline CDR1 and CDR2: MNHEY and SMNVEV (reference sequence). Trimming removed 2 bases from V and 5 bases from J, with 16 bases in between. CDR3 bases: TGTGCCAGCAGTTTAAGAGGCAGCGATATTTATCAGCCCCAGCATTTT. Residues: CASSLRGSDIYQPQHF.

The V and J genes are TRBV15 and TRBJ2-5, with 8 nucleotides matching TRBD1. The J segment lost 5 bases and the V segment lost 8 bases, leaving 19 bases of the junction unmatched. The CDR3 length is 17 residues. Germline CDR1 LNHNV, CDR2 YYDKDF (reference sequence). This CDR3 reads CATSYQTQTGAGETQYF. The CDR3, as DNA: TGTGCCACCTCCTACCAGACCCAGACAGGGGCGGGGGAGACCCAGTACTTC.

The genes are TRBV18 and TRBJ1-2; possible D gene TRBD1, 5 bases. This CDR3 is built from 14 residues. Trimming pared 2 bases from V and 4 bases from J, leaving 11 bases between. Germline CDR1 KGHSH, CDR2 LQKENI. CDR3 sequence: CASSPGGGTYGYTF. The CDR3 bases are TGTGCCAGCTCACCAGGGGGAGGAACCTATGGCTACACCTTC.

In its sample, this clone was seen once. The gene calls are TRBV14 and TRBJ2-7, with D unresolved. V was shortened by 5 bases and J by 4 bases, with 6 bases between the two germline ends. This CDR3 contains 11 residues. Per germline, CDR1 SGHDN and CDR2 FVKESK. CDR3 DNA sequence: TGTGCCAGCAGCGCGAATTACGAGCAGTACTTC. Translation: CASSANYEQYF.

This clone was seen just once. The CDR3 sequence is CATSREGTYEQYF. The CDR3 region has the DNA TGTGCCACCAGCAGAGAGGGCACCTACGAGCAGTACTTC. The J gene is TRBJ2-7, the V gene TRBV15; D ambiguous. Germline V gene lookup returns CDR1 LNHNV and CDR2 YYDKDF (reference sequence). V was clipped by 0 bases and J by 2 bases, with 5 bases between them. This CDR3 is built from 13 residues. Supplemented by reference TRBV15 and TRBJ2-7, the full variable domain reads DAMVIQNPRYQVTQFGKPVTLSCSQTLNHNVMYWYQQKSSQAPKLLFHYYDKDFNNEADTPDNFQSRRPNTSFCFLDIRSPGLGDTAMYLCATSREGTYEQYFGPGTRLTVT.

The CDR3 loop is CAWSFPGNEQFF. The CDR3 coding sequence is TGTGCCTGGAGTTTCCCGGGTAATGAGCAGTTCTTC. The gene calls are TRBV30 and TRBJ2-1; no reliable D call. CDR1 is GTSNPN, CDR2 SVGIG, per germline (reference sequence). The V end was cut by 2 bases, the J end by 7 bases, with 9 bases between. The CDR3 has 12 amino acids.

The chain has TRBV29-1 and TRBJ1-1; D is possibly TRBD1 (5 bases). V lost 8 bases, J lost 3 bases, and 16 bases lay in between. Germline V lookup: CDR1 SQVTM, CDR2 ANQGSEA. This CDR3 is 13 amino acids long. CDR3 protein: CSFNRDFDTEAFF. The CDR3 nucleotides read TGCAGCTTTAACCGGGACTTCGACACTGAAGCTTTCTTT.

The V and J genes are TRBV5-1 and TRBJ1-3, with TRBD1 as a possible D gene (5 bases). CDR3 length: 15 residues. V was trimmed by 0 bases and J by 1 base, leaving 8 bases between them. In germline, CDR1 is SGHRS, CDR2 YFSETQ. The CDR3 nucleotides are TGCGCCAGCAGCTTGGGGGGACTTTCTGGAAACACCATATATTTT. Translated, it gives CASSLGGLSGNTIYF.

The chain's CDR3 is CASSTDGIYEQYF. The CDR3 coding sequence is TGTGCCAGCAGTACGGACGGGATATACGAGCAGTACTTC. The rearrangement links TRBV28 to TRBJ2-7; TRBD2 is a possible D gene (5 bases). Trimming took off 5 bases at V and 4 bases at J, with 12 bases between the two ends. Germline CDR1 and CDR2: MDHEN and SYDVKM. This CDR3 has 13 residues.

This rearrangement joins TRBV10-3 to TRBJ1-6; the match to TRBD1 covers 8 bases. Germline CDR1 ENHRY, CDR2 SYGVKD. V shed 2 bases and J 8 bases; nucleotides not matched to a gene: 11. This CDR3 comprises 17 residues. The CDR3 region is CAISETAGTGSYSPLHF. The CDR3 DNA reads TGTGCCATCAGTGAGACGGCCGGGACAGGTTCCTATTCACCCCTCCACTTT.

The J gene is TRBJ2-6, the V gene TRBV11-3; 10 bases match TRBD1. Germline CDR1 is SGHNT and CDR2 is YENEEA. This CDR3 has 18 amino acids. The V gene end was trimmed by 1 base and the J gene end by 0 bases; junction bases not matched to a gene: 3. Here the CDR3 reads CASSLGTGGFSGANVLTF. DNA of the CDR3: TGTGCCAGCAGCTTAGGGACAGGGGGATTCTCTGGGGCCAACGTCCTGACTTTC.

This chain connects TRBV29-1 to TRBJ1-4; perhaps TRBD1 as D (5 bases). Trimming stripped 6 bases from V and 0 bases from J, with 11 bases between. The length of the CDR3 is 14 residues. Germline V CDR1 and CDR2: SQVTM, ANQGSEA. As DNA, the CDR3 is TGCAGCGTCGCAGGGATCCCAACTAATGAAAAACTGTTTTTT. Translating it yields CSVAGIPTNEKLFF. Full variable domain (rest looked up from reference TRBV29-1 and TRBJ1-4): SAVISQKPSRDICQRGTSLTIQCQVDSQVTMMFWYRQQPGQSLTLIATANQGSEATYESGFVIDKFPISRPNLTFSTLTVSNMSPEDSSIYLCSVAGIPTNEKLFFGSGTQLSVL.

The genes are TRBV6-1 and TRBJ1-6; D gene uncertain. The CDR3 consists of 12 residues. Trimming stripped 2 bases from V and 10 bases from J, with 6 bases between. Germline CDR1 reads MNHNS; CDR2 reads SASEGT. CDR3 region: CASSETVSPLHF. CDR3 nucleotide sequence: TGTGCCAGCAGTGAAACAGTGTCACCCCTCCACTTT.

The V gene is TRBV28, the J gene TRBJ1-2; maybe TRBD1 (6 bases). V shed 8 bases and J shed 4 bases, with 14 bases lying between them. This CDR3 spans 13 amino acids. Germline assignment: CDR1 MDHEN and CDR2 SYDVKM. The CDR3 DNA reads TGTGCCAGCCGGCCGGGACAAATCTATGGCTACACCTTC. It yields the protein CASRPGQIYGYTF.

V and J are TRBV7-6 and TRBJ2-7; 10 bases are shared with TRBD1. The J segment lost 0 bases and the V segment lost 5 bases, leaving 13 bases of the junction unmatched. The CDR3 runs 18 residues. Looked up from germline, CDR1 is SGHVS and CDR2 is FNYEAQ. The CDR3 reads CASSPGTGVSISSYEQYF. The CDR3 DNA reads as TGTGCCAGCAGCCCCGGGACAGGGGTGTCAATAAGCTCCTACGAGCAGTACTTC.

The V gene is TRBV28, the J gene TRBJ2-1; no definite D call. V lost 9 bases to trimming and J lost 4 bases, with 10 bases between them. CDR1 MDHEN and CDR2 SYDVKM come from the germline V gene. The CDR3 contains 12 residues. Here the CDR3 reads CASSDGYNEQFF. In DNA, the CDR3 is TGTGCCAGTTCCGACGGGTACAATGAGCAGTTCTTC.